The sequence of this TCR beta chain was determined in a study of CD8+ T cells in alopecia areata. Study in general: Female C3H/HeJ mice aged 7-10 weeks were given skin from C3H/HeJ graft donors, about 6-13 months old, that had spontaneous alopecia. Study outcomes and limitations: More clonal than normal scalp was lesional scalp, particularly alopecia totalis/universalis. Scalp samples also yield sequences from resident alphabeta T cells of normal skin.

CDR3 length: 15 amino acids. Trimming took 3 bases from V and 0 from J, leaving 10 bases between them. The germline CDR1 and CDR2 sequences are NSQYPW and LRSPGD (reference sequence). This clone occurred a few times. Antigen: not known. The gene names given are mouse names. Coverage ceases 4 residues before the CDR3 finishes, and the germline J gene fills in the end. This sample includes further DNA sequences coding for the same CDR3. Extraction and reverse transcription of RNA yielded cDNA as the sequencing template. Assay: immunoSEQ multiplex PCR; the TCRdb copy retains only in-frame clones and omits some. The sample shows approximately 300,000 clones, no singletons; the ten largest hold 1.2%. Markers including CD4, CD8alpha, NKG2D and NKG2ACE guided sorting of pooled cutaneous lymph node cells.

The TCR comes from a C3H/HeJ mouse with alopecia areata. The strain's MHC type: H2-k. The sequenced sample was CD4+ T cells sorted from a lymph node. The rearrangement links TRBV1 to TRBJ2-5; perhaps TRBD2 as D (5 bases). The CDR3: CTCSALGVNQDTQYF. CDR3 DNA (partial): TGCACCTGCAGTGCTCTGGGAGTTAACCAAGAC.